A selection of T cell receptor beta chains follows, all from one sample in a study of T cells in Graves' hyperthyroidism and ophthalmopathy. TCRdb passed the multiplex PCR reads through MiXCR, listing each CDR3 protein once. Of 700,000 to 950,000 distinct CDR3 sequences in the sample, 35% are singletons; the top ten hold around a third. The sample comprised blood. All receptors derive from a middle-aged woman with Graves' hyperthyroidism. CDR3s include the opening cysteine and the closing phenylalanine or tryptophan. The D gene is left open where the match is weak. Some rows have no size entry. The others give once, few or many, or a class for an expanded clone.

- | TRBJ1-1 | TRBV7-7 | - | TGTGCTAGCAGCTCCCTGGTGAACACTGAAGCTTTCTTT | CASSSLVNTEAFF
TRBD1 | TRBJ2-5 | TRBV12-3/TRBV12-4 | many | TGTGCCAGCAGTCCCGGACAGGGCCAAGAGACCCAGTACTTC | CASSPGQGQETQYF
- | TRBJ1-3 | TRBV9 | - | TGTGCCAGCAGCGTAGATTCTGGTTACCTCTCTGGAAACACCATATATTTT | CASSVDSGYLSGNTIYF
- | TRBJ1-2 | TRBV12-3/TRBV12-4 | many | TGTGCCAGCAGTTCCACCCTCAAGGGTGGCTACACCTTC | CASSSTLKGGYTF
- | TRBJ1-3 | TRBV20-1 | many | TGCAGTGCCCGAGGGCAGGGCTTGGACACCATATATTTT | CSARGQGLDTIYF
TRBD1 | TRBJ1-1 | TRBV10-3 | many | TGTGCCATCAGTGGGATCGACAGGGAAGACACTGAAGCTTTCTTT | CAISGIDREDTEAFF
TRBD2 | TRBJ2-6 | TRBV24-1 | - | TGTGCCAGCAGAATAGCGGGGCGAGGTGGGGCCAACGTCCTGACTTTC | CASRIAGRGGANVLTF
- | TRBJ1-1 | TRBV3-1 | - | TGTGCCAGCAGCCTCAACACGAACACTGAAGCTCTCTTT | CASSLNTNTEALF
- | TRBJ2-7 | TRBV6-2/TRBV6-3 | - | TGTGCCAGCTTCCAGCGTTTTACGGAGCAGTACTTC | CASFQRFTEQYF
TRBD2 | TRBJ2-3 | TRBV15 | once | TGTGCCACCTGGAGCGGGGATAGCACAGATACGCAGTATTTT | CATWSGDSTDTQYF